This is a list of T cell receptor beta chains from one sample in a study of blood T cell repertoires in COVID-19. Assay used: immunoSEQ multiplex PCR; TCRdb lists only in-frame clones, some missing. This sample carries about 250,000 clones, 81% of them seen once, and the ten largest clones take 7.9%. The sequencing input was peripheral blood. The receptors here all came from a woman of 80 years or more with acute or convalescent COVID-19. The CDR3 runs from the conserved cysteine through the conserved F or W. The order of the fields is clone size, J gene, D gene, V gene, CDR3 length, CDR3 protein, CDR3 DNA. The D gene is left open where the match is weak. The size of a clone is reported for some rows only, either as once, few or many, or as a class for expanded clones.

abundance: .; j_gene: TRBJ2-1; d_gene: TRBD2; v_gene: TRBV7-9; len: 15; CDR3aa: CASSLASGRADEQFF; CDR3nt: TGTGCCAGCAGCTTGGCTAGCGGGAGGGCCGATGAGCAGTTCTTC
abundance: few; j_gene: TRBJ1-6; d_gene: TRBD1; v_gene: TRBV28; len: 16; CDR3aa: CASSRARGQGIGSLHF; CDR3nt: TGTGCCAGCAGTCGGGCCCGGGGACAGGGGATAGGATCCCTCCACTTT
abundance: .; j_gene: TRBJ1-1; d_gene: .; v_gene: TRBV19; len: 15; CDR3aa: CASSIEGRQDTEAFF; CDR3nt: TGTGCCAGTAGTATTGAGGGTAGGCAGGACACTGAAGCTTTCTTT
abundance: .; j_gene: TRBJ2-5; d_gene: .; v_gene: TRBV29-1; len: 13; CDR3aa: CSVESGGGETQYF; CDR3nt: TGCAGCGTTGAATCGGGGGGCGGCGAGACCCAGTACTTC
abundance: few; j_gene: TRBJ2-7; d_gene: .; v_gene: TRBV21-1; len: 14; CDR3aa: CASIPGGGSYEQYF; CDR3nt: TGTGCCAGCATTCCAGGGGGCGGGTCCTACGAGCAGTACTTC
abundance: few; j_gene: TRBJ1-3; d_gene: .; v_gene: TRBV6-6; len: 13; CDR3aa: CASSSNSGNTIYF; CDR3nt: TGTGCCAGCAGTTCAAACTCTGGAAACACCATATATTTT
abundance: .; j_gene: TRBJ2-5; d_gene: TRBD2; v_gene: TRBV5-8; len: 16; CDR3aa: CASSLGLAGAGETQYF; CDR3nt: TGTGCCAGCAGCTTGGGACTAGCGGGGGCCGGGGAGACCCAGTACTTC
abundance: .; j_gene: TRBJ1-2; d_gene: TRBD1; v_gene: TRBV19; len: 16; CDR3aa: CASTPPGVRGNYGYTF; CDR3nt: TGTGCCAGTACCCCACCCGGGGTCAGGGGGAACTATGGCTACACCTTC
abundance: .; j_gene: TRBJ2-2; d_gene: .; v_gene: TRBV6-4; len: 14; CDR3aa: CASSVNLNTGELFF; CDR3nt: TGTGCCAGCAGTGTCAACCTAAACACCGGGGAGCTGTTTTTT
abundance: .; j_gene: TRBJ2-3; d_gene: TRBD1; v_gene: TRBV5-4; len: 16; CDR3aa: CASSLNRGLSTDTQYF; CDR3nt: TGTGCCAGCAGCCTAAACAGGGGATTGAGCACAGATACGCAGTATTTT
abundance: .; j_gene: TRBJ1-2; d_gene: .; v_gene: TRBV5-5; len: 14; CDR3aa: CASSLQGMSYGYTF; CDR3nt: TGTGCCAGCAGCCTACAGGGTATGAGCTATGGCTACACCTTC
abundance: .; j_gene: TRBJ2-7; d_gene: TRBD2; v_gene: TRBV10-3; len: 13; CDR3aa: CATVTSGKDEQYF; CDR3nt: TGTGCCACCGTGACTAGCGGGAAGGACGAGCAGTACTTC
abundance: .; j_gene: TRBJ2-1; d_gene: TRBD1; v_gene: TRBV7-9; len: 14; CDR3aa: CASSLDRGLNEQFF; CDR3nt: TGTGCCAGCAGCTTAGACAGGGGGCTGAATGAGCAGTTCTTC
abundance: .; j_gene: TRBJ1-5; d_gene: TRBD1; v_gene: TRBV7-6; len: 15; CDR3aa: CASSPRTGGNQPQHF; CDR3nt: TGTGCCAGCAGCCCACGGACAGGGGGCAATCAGCCCCAGCATTTT
abundance: .; j_gene: TRBJ1-2; d_gene: .; v_gene: TRBV29-1; len: 15; CDR3aa: CSVEDRWGQNYGYTF; CDR3nt: TGCAGCGTTGAAGATAGGTGGGGACAAAACTATGGCTACACCTTC
abundance: .; j_gene: TRBJ1-1; d_gene: TRBD1; v_gene: TRBV19; len: 15; CDR3aa: CASSITGTENTEAFF; CDR3nt: TGTGCCAGTAGTATAACCGGGACAGAGAACACTGAAGCTTTCTTT
abundance: .; j_gene: TRBJ2-7; d_gene: .; v_gene: TRBV15; len: 15; CDR3aa: CATSRDSSVTYEQYF; CDR3nt: TGTGCCACCAGCAGAGATAGTAGTGTAACCTACGAGCAGTACTTC
abundance: .; j_gene: TRBJ1-1; d_gene: TRBD1; v_gene: TRBV5-5; len: 16; CDR3aa: CASSLGGTDTGTEAFF; CDR3nt: TGTGCCAGCAGCTTGGGCGGGACAGACACGGGCACTGAAGCTTTCTTT
abundance: .; j_gene: TRBJ2-7; d_gene: TRBD1; v_gene: TRBV6-6; len: 14; CDR3aa: CASSLGQGRTEQYF; CDR3nt: TGTGCCAGCAGTCTAGGACAGGGTCGAACCGAGCAGTACTTC
abundance: .; j_gene: TRBJ1-2; d_gene: .; v_gene: TRBV20-1; len: 13; CDR3aa: CSASTTSPYGYTF; CDR3nt: TGCAGTGCTAGTACGACTTCCCCTTATGGCTACACCTTC
abundance: .; j_gene: TRBJ1-2; d_gene: TRBD1; v_gene: TRBV30; len: 15; CDR3aa: CAWSPAWTGKDGYTF; CDR3nt: TGTGCCTGGAGTCCAGCCTGGACAGGCAAAGATGGCTACACCTTC
abundance: .; j_gene: TRBJ1-2; d_gene: .; v_gene: TRBV5-1; len: 14; CDR3aa: CASSAAGSDYGYTF; CDR3nt: TGCGCCAGCAGCGCGGCGGGAAGCGACTATGGCTACACCTTC
abundance: .; j_gene: TRBJ2-7; d_gene: .; v_gene: TRBV5-4; len: 12; CDR3aa: CASSLTGYEQYF; CDR3nt: TGTGCCAGCAGCTTGACAGGTTACGAGCAGTACTTC
abundance: .; j_gene: TRBJ2-1; d_gene: TRBD1; v_gene: TRBV11-3; len: 15; CDR3aa: CASSLSRDRGEEQFF; CDR3nt: TGTGCCAGCAGCTTATCCAGGGACAGGGGCGAGGAGCAGTTCTTC
abundance: .; j_gene: TRBJ2-5; d_gene: .; v_gene: TRBV21-1; len: 15; CDR3aa: CASSNRGPLQETQYF; CDR3nt: TGTGCCAGCAGCAACAGGGGCCCCCTTCAAGAGACCCAGTACTTC
abundance: .; j_gene: TRBJ2-1; d_gene: .; v_gene: TRBV15; len: 13; CDR3aa: CATSTGTWNEQFF; CDR3nt: TGTGCCACCAGCACCGGGACATGGAATGAGCAGTTCTTC
abundance: .; j_gene: TRBJ2-3; d_gene: .; v_gene: TRBV12-5; len: 14; CDR3aa: CASDSRLVPDTQYF; CDR3nt: TGTGCTAGTGACAGTCGACTAGTCCCAGATACGCAGTATTTT
abundance: .; j_gene: TRBJ1-2; d_gene: TRBD1; v_gene: TRBV19; len: 15; CDR3aa: CASSFNRDRTYGYTF; CDR3nt: TGTGCCAGTAGTTTTAACCGGGACAGGACGTATGGCTACACCTTC
abundance: .; j_gene: TRBJ2-3; d_gene: .; v_gene: TRBV3-1/TRBV3-2; len: 12; CDR3aa: CASSQVVDTQYF; CDR3nt: TGTGCCAGCAGCCAAGTAGTAGATACGCAGTATTTT
abundance: once; j_gene: TRBJ1-3; d_gene: TRBD1; v_gene: TRBV4-1; len: 17; CDR3aa: CASSLRGQASSGNTIYF; CDR3nt: TGCGCCAGCAGCCTCCGAGGACAGGCCAGCTCTGGAAACACCATATATTTT
abundance: .; j_gene: TRBJ2-2; d_gene: TRBD2; v_gene: TRBV18; len: 16; CDR3aa: CASSPPSGGDTGELFF; CDR3nt: TGTGCCAGCTCACCACCAAGCGGGGGCGACACCGGGGAGCTGTTTTTT
abundance: .; j_gene: TRBJ2-3; d_gene: .; v_gene: TRBV3-1/TRBV3-2; len: 17; CDR3aa: CASSQGVIQRAHDTQYF; CDR3nt: TGTGCCAGCAGCCAAGGAGTTATCCAGCGGGCACATGATACGCAGTATTTT
abundance: .; j_gene: TRBJ1-6; d_gene: .; v_gene: TRBV5-1; len: 14; CDR3aa: CASSLQGGDSPLHF; CDR3nt: TGCGCCAGCAGCTTACAGGGTGGAGATTCACCCCTCCACTTT
abundance: .; j_gene: TRBJ2-6; d_gene: .; v_gene: TRBV30; len: 15; CDR3aa: CAWSTQFSGANVLTF; CDR3nt: TGTGCCTGGAGTACACAGTTCTCTGGGGCCAACGTCCTGACTTTC
abundance: .; j_gene: TRBJ2-1; d_gene: TRBD2; v_gene: TRBV6-6; len: 14; CDR3aa: CASRLTGGPGEQFF; CDR3nt: TGTGCCAGCCGGCTTACGGGAGGGCCGGGTGAGCAGTTCTTC
abundance: .; j_gene: TRBJ2-3; d_gene: .; v_gene: TRBV5-5; len: 13; CDR3aa: CASSPGATDTQYF; CDR3nt: TGTGCCAGCAGCCCGGGAGCCACAGATACGCAGTATTTT
abundance: .; j_gene: TRBJ1-2; d_gene: TRBD1; v_gene: TRBV25-1; len: 13; CDR3aa: CASSRGPNYGYTF; CDR3nt: TGTGCCAGCAGCAGGGGGCCCAACTATGGCTACACCTTC
abundance: .; j_gene: TRBJ2-5; d_gene: .; v_gene: TRBV7-2; len: 14; CDR3aa: CASSLLAPQETQYF; CDR3nt: TGTGCCAGCAGCTTACTAGCGCCCCAAGAGACCCAGTACTTC
abundance: .; j_gene: TRBJ2-5; d_gene: .; v_gene: TRBV10-3; len: 12; CDR3aa: CAISVSGETQYF; CDR3nt: TGTGCCATCAGTGTTTCCGGAGAGACCCAGTACTTC
abundance: .; j_gene: TRBJ2-1; d_gene: .; v_gene: TRBV12-3/TRBV12-4; len: 12; CDR3aa: CASSLSYNEQFF; CDR3nt: TGTGCCAGCAGCTTGTCCTACAATGAGCAGTTCTTC
abundance: .; j_gene: TRBJ1-4; d_gene: .; v_gene: TRBV30; len: 15; CDR3aa: CAWSRGGATNEKLFF; CDR3nt: TGTGCCTGGAGCCGAGGAGGAGCAACTAATGAAAAACTGTTTTTT
abundance: once; j_gene: TRBJ2-5; d_gene: TRBD2; v_gene: TRBV18; len: 16; CDR3aa: CASSPERGLVQETQYF; CDR3nt: TGTGCCAGCTCACCAGAGCGGGGGTTAGTCCAAGAGACCCAGTACTTC
abundance: .; j_gene: TRBJ1-2; d_gene: .; v_gene: TRBV29-1; len: 14; CDR3aa: CSVELDRPNYGYTF; CDR3nt: TGCAGCGTCGAGCTGGACAGACCTAACTATGGCTACACCTTC
abundance: .; j_gene: TRBJ1-5; d_gene: TRBD1; v_gene: TRBV7-9; len: 15; CDR3aa: CASSSTGRGNQPQHF; CDR3nt: TGTGCCAGCAGCTCGACAGGGAGAGGCAATCAGCCCCAGCATTTT
abundance: .; j_gene: TRBJ1-3; d_gene: .; v_gene: TRBV3-1/TRBV3-2; len: 15; CDR3aa: CASSPVRGSGNTIYF; CDR3nt: TGTGCCAGCAGCCCGGTCCGGGGCTCTGGAAACACCATATATTTT
abundance: .; j_gene: TRBJ1-4; d_gene: .; v_gene: TRBV3-1/TRBV3-2; len: 16; CDR3aa: CASSPGGIGGNEKLFF; CDR3nt: TGTGCCAGCAGCCCCGGAGGGATCGGGGGTAATGAAAAACTGTTTTTT
abundance: .; j_gene: TRBJ2-3; d_gene: .; v_gene: TRBV21-1; len: 16; CDR3aa: CASSKERTESTDTQYF; CDR3nt: TGTGCCAGCAGCAAAGAGAGGACAGAAAGCACAGATACGCAGTATTTT
abundance: .; j_gene: TRBJ1-2; d_gene: TRBD1; v_gene: TRBV27; len: 16; CDR3aa: CASSSPRQGANYGYTF; CDR3nt: TGTGCCAGCAGTTCCCCCCGACAGGGGGCTAACTATGGCTACACCTTC
abundance: .; j_gene: TRBJ2-7; d_gene: .; v_gene: TRBV6-5; len: 11; CDR3aa: CASRTGDEQYF; CDR3nt: TGTGCCAGCAGGACGGGGGACGAGCAGTACTTC
abundance: .; j_gene: TRBJ1-2; d_gene: .; v_gene: TRBV29-1; len: 15; CDR3aa: CSVEGDRLEDYGYTF; CDR3nt: TGCAGCGTTGAAGGCGACAGGCTCGAGGACTATGGCTACACCTTC
abundance: .; j_gene: TRBJ1-2; d_gene: .; v_gene: TRBV6-6; len: 11; CDR3aa: CATDRGGGYTF; CDR3nt: TGTGCCACCGATAGGGGGGGCGGCTACACCTTC
abundance: .; j_gene: TRBJ1-5; d_gene: .; v_gene: TRBV6-1; len: 15; CDR3aa: CASSESGIGNQPQHF; CDR3nt: TGTGCCAGCAGTGAATCGGGGATCGGCAATCAGCCCCAGCATTTT
abundance: .; j_gene: TRBJ2-2; d_gene: TRBD1; v_gene: TRBV5-1; len: 13; CDR3aa: CASGTGLTGELFF; CDR3nt: TGCGCCAGCGGGACAGGCCTAACCGGGGAGCTGTTTTTT
abundance: many; j_gene: TRBJ2-3; d_gene: .; v_gene: TRBV10-1; len: 12; CDR3aa: CASSTGPDTQYF; CDR3nt: TGCGCCAGCAGCACAGGGCCAGATACGCAGTATTTT
abundance: .; j_gene: TRBJ1-1; d_gene: TRBD1; v_gene: TRBV19; len: 14; CDR3aa: CASSSRDRVTEAFF; CDR3nt: TGTGCCAGTAGTTCCCGGGACAGGGTCACTGAAGCTTTCTTT
abundance: once; j_gene: TRBJ1-3; d_gene: .; v_gene: TRBV29-1; len: 14; CDR3aa: CSVRRPGTRNTIYF; CDR3nt: TGCAGCGTTCGAAGACCGGGAACCAGAAACACCATATATTTT
abundance: few; j_gene: TRBJ2-3; d_gene: TRBD2; v_gene: TRBV2; len: 16; CDR3aa: CASRLFSGRGGDTQYF; CDR3nt: TGTGCCAGCAGGTTGTTTAGCGGGAGGGGAGGAGATACGCAGTATTTT
abundance: once; j_gene: TRBJ2-1; d_gene: .; v_gene: TRBV7-2; len: 16; CDR3aa: CASSPEGTLSYNEQFF; CDR3nt: TGTGCCAGCAGCCCCGAGGGAACCCTTTCCTACAATGAGCAGTTCTTC
abundance: .; j_gene: TRBJ1-3; d_gene: .; v_gene: TRBV25-1; len: 14; CDR3aa: CASSGLGSGNTIYF; CDR3nt: TGTGCCAGCAGTGGACTGGGCTCTGGAAACACCATATATTTT